This T cell receptor beta chain was profiled in a study of blood T cell repertoires in COVID-19. The data were produced by immunoSEQ multiplex PCR, yet TCRdb's version contains in-frame clones alone and is incomplete. This table holds about 200,000 clones, approximately 81% found once. The CDR3 runs to 16 residues. Per germline, CDR1 LGHNA and CDR2 YSLEER. Trimming took 1 base from V and 4 from J; bases not matched to a gene: 5. The V call is TRBV4-3, the J call TRBJ2-3, with 10 bases identical to TRBD2. This receptor was taken from a man aged 40-49 years who had recovered from COVID-19. Sequenced sample: PBMCs or T cells enriched from blood (not recorded which). This CDR3 reads CASSQAAGGVADTQYF. The CDR3 DNA follows: TGCGCCAGCAGCCAAGCAGCGGGAGGGGTAGCAGATACGCAGTATTTT.